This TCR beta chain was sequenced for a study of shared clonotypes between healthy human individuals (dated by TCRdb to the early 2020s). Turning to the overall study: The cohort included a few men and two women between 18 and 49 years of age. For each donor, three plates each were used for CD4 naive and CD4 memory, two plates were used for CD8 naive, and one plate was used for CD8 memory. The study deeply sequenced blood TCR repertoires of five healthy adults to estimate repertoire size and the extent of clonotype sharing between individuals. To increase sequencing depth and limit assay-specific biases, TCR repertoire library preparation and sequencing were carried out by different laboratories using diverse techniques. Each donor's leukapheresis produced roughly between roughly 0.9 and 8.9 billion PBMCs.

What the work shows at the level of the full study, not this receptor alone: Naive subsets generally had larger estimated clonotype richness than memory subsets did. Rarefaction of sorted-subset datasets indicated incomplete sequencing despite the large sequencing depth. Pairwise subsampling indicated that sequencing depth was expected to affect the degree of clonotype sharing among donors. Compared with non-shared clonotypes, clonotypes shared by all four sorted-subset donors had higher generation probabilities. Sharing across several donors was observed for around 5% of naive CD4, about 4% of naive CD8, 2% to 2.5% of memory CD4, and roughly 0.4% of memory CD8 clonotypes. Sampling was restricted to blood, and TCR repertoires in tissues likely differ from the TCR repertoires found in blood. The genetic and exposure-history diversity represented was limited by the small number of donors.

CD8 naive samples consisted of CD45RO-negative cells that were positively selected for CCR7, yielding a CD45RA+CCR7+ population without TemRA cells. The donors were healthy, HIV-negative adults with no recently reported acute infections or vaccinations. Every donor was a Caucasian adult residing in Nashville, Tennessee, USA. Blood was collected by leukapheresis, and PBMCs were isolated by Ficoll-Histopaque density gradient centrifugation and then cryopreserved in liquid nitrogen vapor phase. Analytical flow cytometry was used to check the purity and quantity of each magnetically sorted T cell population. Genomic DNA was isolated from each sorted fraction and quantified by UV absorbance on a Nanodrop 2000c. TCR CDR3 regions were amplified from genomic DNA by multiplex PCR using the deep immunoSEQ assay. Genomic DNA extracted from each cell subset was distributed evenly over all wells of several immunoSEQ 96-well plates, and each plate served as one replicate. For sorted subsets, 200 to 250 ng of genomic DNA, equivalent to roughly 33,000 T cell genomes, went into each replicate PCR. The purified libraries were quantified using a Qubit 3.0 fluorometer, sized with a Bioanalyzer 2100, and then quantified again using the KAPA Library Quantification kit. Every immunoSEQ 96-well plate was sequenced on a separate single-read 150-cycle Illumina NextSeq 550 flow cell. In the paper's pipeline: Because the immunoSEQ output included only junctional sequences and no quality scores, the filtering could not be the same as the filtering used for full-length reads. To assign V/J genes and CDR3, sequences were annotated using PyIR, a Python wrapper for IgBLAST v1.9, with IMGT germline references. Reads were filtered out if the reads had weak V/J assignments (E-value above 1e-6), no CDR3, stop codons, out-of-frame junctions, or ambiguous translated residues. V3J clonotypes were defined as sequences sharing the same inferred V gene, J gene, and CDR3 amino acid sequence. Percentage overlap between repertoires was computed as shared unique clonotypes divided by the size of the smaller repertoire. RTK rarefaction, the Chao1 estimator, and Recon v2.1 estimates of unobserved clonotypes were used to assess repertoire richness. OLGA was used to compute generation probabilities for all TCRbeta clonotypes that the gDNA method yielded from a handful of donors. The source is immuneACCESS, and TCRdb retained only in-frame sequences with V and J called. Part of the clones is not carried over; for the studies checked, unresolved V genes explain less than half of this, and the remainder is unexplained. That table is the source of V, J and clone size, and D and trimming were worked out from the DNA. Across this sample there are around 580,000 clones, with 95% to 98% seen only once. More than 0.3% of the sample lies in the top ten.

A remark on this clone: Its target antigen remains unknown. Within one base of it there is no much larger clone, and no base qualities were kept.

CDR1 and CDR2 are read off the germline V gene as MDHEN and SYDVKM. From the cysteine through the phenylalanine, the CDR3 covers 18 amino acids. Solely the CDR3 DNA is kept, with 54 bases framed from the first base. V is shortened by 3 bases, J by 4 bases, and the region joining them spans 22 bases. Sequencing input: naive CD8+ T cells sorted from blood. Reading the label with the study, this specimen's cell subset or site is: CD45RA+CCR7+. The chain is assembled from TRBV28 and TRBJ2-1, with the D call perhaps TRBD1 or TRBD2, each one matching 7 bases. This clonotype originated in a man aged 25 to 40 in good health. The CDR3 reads CASSFSTGTGTIYNEQFF. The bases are TGTGCCAGCAGTTTCTCGACAGGGACCGGGACTATATACAATGAGCAGTTCTTC.